The TCR beta chain described here comes from a study of blood T cell repertoires in COVID-19. This CDR3 comprises 16 residues. V was clipped by 5 bases and J by 6 bases; unmatched bases: 9. Germline V lookup: CDR1 MGHRA, CDR2 YSYEKL. The table came from immunoSEQ multiplex PCR; TCRdb's copy has only in-frame clones and leaves some out. The profile shows about 400,000 clones, roughly 88% of them singletons. The receptor was isolated from a woman aged 25 to 39 with active or convalescent COVID-19. Material for sequencing was peripheral blood. V is TRBV4-1 and J is TRBJ2-1, with 11 bases lining up with TRBD2. The CDR3 DNA reads as TGCGCCAGCAGCACCCTCCCCCTAGCGGGAGGCAATGAGCAGTTCTTC. It codes for CASSTLPLAGGNEQFF.